This T cell receptor (beta chain) is from a study of blood T cell repertoires in COVID-19. Overall study context: Sites in the United States, Italy and Spain provided acute and convalescent COVID-19 samples. Sources were T cells, B-cell-depleted T cells, or PBMCs; the material itself was cDNA or gDNA.

CDR3 size: 13 residues. Trimming pared 7 bases from V and 6 bases from J, leaving 14 bases between. Original methodology: Cell counts per sample came from amplifying reference gene primers. Method: immunoSEQ multiplex PCR; TCRdb's copy keeps in-frame clones and lacks some. V and J calls and clone size are given by that table; D and trimming were obtained from the DNA. The table includes about 160,000 clones, approximately 85% detected once. V and J are TRBV12-3 or TRBV12-4 and TRBJ2-3, with unresolved D. The sequencing sample was made of peripheral blood. The TCR originated in a man in his forties with acute or convalescent COVID-19. The CDR3 DNA follows: TGTGCCAGCACTGGCGGATTAAGGGATACGCAGTATTTT. Translating it yields CASTGGLRDTQYF.